These 27 T cell receptor beta chains were all obtained from the same sample, sequenced in a study of blood T cell repertoires in COVID-19. The protocol was immunoSEQ multiplex PCR, while the TCRdb copy is restricted to in-frame clones and leaves out a portion. The repertoire includes roughly 150,000 clones, 85% of them detected once, and 6.5% to 9% sits in the top ten. Material for sequencing was peripheral blood. The receptor set was obtained from a woman of 80 years or more with COVID-19, enrolled during active disease.

CDR3 in amino acids: CATSDRDRGTYGYTF. The CDR3 DNA reads TGTGCCACCAGTGACCGAGACAGGGGCACCTATGGCTACACCTTC. The rearrangement joins TRBV24-1 to TRBJ1-2; 8 nucleotides agree with TRBD1. The CDR3 loop spans 15 amino acids. With 4 bases clipped from V and 4 bases from J, the junction kept 7 bases outside the gene matches. Germline assignment: CDR1 KGHDR and CDR2 SFDVKD.

The V and J genes are TRBV7-2 and TRBJ2-6, with D possibly TRBD2 on 5 matching bases. The CDR3 has 14 residues. V lost 1 base and J lost 9, with 10 bases in between. The germline V gene has CDR1 SGHTA and CDR2 FQGNSA. CDR3: CASSLGGLLNVLTF. The CDR3 region has the DNA TGTGCCAGCAGCTTAGGAGGGTTACTCAACGTCCTGACTTTC.

The gene calls are TRBV4-1 and TRBJ1-1; 9 positions match TRBD1. Trimming took 6 bases from V and 0 from J; bases not matched to a gene: 5. The CDR3 runs to 15 residues. Germline CDR1 and CDR2: MGHRA and YSYEKL. The CDR3 loop is CASRGQGLMNTEAFF. The CDR3 DNA is TGCGCCAGCAGGGGACAGGGTCTCATGAACACTGAAGCTTTCTTT.

The table lists this clone with a count of one. The chain uses TRBV6-5 and TRBJ1-2; TRBD1 might be the D (6 bases). With 5 bases removed from V and 4 bases from J, the gap between germline ends came to 14 bases. From germline, CDR1 is MNHEY and CDR2 SVGAGI. The CDR3 loop spans 14 amino acids. The CDR3 DNA is TGTGCCAGCAGTACGAATGGACAGTCCTATGGCTACACCTTC. The encoded protein is CASSTNGQSYGYTF.

The genes are TRBV15 and TRBJ2-5, with 7 bases lining up with TRBD2. The V gene end was trimmed by 7 bases and the J gene end by 4 bases; junction bases not matched to a gene: 12. Germline-derived CDR1 and CDR2 are LNHNV and YYDKDF (reference sequence). The CDR3 extends over 15 amino acids. In DNA, the CDR3 is TGTGCCACCACCCCTGGAGGGAGGGCCGGAGAGACCCAGTACTTC. Translating it yields CATTPGGRAGETQYF.

The rearrangement joins TRBV5-1 to TRBJ2-3; 10 nucleotides align to TRBD2. The CDR3 extends over 16 amino acids. The V gene's germline CDR1 is SGHRS and CDR2 YFSETQ. The ends lost 4 bases at V and 1 base at J; junction bases unmatched: 6. This chain's CDR3 is CASSLHGTSGTDTQYF. The DNA for the CDR3 is TGCGCCAGCAGCCTTCACGGGACTAGCGGCACAGATACGCAGTATTTT. Combining the CDR3 with reference TRBV5-1 and TRBJ2-3 gives the whole variable domain KAGVTQTPRYLIKTRGQQVTLSCSPISGHRSVSWYQQTPGQGLQFLFEYFSETQRNKGNFPGRFSGRQFSNSRSEMNVSTLELGDSALYLCASSLHGTSGTDTQYFGPGTRLTVL.

This clone has a handful of counts. The rearrangement joins TRBV10-3 to TRBJ1-2; D is perhaps TRBD1 (5 bases). With 3 bases removed from V and 4 bases from J, the gap between germline ends came to 9 bases. The CDR3 sequence is 13 residues long. CDR1 and CDR2 from the germline V gene are ENHRY and SYGVKD. The CDR3 sequence: CAISEDSAYGYTF. The CDR3 region has the DNA TGTGCCATCAGTGAAGACAGCGCCTATGGCTACACCTTC.

This clone came up once. The rearrangement joins TRBV2 to TRBJ2-2, with 8 nucleotides matching TRBD1. V was pared by 2 bases and J by 2 bases, with 4 bases of the junction left unmatched. CDR3 length: 16 residues. Germline-derived CDR1 and CDR2 are SNHLY and FYNNEI. The CDR3 DNA reads as TGTGCCAGCAGTGAACAGGGGGCATTCAACACCGGGGAGCTGTTTTTT. It is translated as CASSEQGAFNTGELFF.

This chain joins TRBV5-1 and TRBJ2-7; 11 bases line up with TRBD2. Germline V gene data show CDR1 as SGHRS and CDR2 as YFSETQ. The CDR3 contains 16 residues. The CDR3 here is CASSPSSGGFSYEQYF. CDR3 bases: TGCGCGTCAAGCCCCTCTAGCGGGGGGTTCTCCTACGAGCAGTACTTC. Full variable domain (outside the CDR3, taken from reference TRBV5-1 and TRBJ2-7): KAGVTQTPRYLIKTRGQQVTLSCSPISGHRSVSWYQQTPGQGLQFLFEYFSETQRNKGNFPGRFSGRQFSNSRSEMNVSTLELGDSALYLCASSPSSGGFSYEQYFGPGTRLTVT.

The J gene is TRBJ1-2, the V gene TRBV5-1; D ambiguous. The germline CDR1 and CDR2 sequences are SGHRS and YFSETQ. With 0 bases removed from V and 5 bases from J, the gap between germline ends came to 8 bases. This CDR3 has 13 amino acids. The CDR3 coding sequence is TGCGCCAGCAGCTTGGTTGGAGATTATGGCTACACCTTC. It translates to CASSLVGDYGYTF.

CDR3 coding DNA: TGTGCCAGCAGCTTAGCGGGCACCACCTACGAGCAGTACTTC. Protein product: CASSLAGTTYEQYF. The V gene is TRBV7-2, the J gene TRBJ2-7; D gene ambiguous. Germline CDR1 is SGHTA and CDR2 is FQGNSA. Trimming left V 0 bases short and J 2 bases short, with 8 bases between. The CDR3 is made up of 14 amino acids.

J is TRBJ2-7 and V is TRBV5-6; 10 bases match TRBD2. The V gene end was trimmed by 3 bases and the J gene end by 2 bases; junction bases not matched to a gene: 5. The CDR3 has 15 amino acids. Germline CDR1 is SGHDT and CDR2 is YYEEEE. This CDR3 reads CASSSAGTSAYEQYF. The CDR3 nucleotides read TGTGCCAGCAGCTCAGCGGGGACTAGCGCCTACGAGCAGTACTTC.

The chain combines TRBV6-1 with TRBJ1-2, with D uncertain. CDR3 length: 13 amino acids. Deletions cut 3 bases from V and 5 bases from J, with 10 bases between. In germline, CDR1 is MNHNS, CDR2 SASEGT. CDR3 sequence reads: CASSETPVYGYTF. The CDR3 DNA follows: TGTGCCAGCAGTGAGACACCGGTTTATGGCTACACCTTC.

This sequence joins TRBV6-5 and TRBJ1-5; 8 bases align to TRBD1. V dropped 6 bases and J dropped 6; count of bases not matched to a gene: 10. CDR1 MNHEY and CDR2 SVGAGI come from the germline V gene. The CDR3 has 15 amino acids. In DNA, the CDR3 is TGTGCCAGCAGCCGCGGACAGGGCAGGGGTCAGCCCCAGCATTTT. Its translation: CASSRGQGRGQPQHF.

V gene TRBV6-5 combines with J gene TRBJ1-2, with 9 bases aligning to TRBD1. Looked up from germline, CDR1 is MNHEY and CDR2 is SVGAGI. This CDR3 region has 15 residues. V gave up 5 bases and J gave up 4 bases; unmatched junction bases: 8. In nucleotides, the CDR3 is TGTGCCAGCAGTATTAACAGGGGGCCTGGCTATGGCTACACCTTC. Its protein is CASSINRGPGYGYTF.

The chain combines TRBV20-1 with TRBJ2-1; a possible D gene is TRBD2 (5 bases). Germline loops: CDR1 DFQATT, CDR2 SNEGSKA (reference sequence). Trimming left V 3 bases short and J 2 bases short, with 17 bases between. The CDR3 extends over 16 amino acids. In DNA, the CDR3 is TGCAGTGCTAGTATCCGTCCGGGGAATACCTACAATGAGCAGTTCTTC. Translation: CSASIRPGNTYNEQFF.

V usage is TRBV7-2 and J usage is TRBJ2-1, with D possibly being TRBD2 (5 bases). Germline loops: CDR1 SGHTA, CDR2 FQGNSA. Trimming shortened V by 8 bases and J by 0 bases, and 11 bases separated the two germline ends. The CDR3 extends over 14 amino acids. The CDR3 sequence is CASRAVSSYNEQFF. The CDR3, as DNA: TGTGCCAGCCGAGCGGTTTCCTCCTACAATGAGCAGTTCTTC.

The genes are TRBV24-1 and TRBJ2-2; TRBD2 matches 7 bases. The CDR3 spans 14 residues. With 4 bases clipped from V and 6 bases from J, the junction kept 4 bases outside the gene matches. In germline, CDR1 is KGHDR, CDR2 SFDVKD. CDR3 DNA: TGTGCCACCAGTGACGGGACTATTTCCGGGGAGCTGTTTTTT. Amino acids: CATSDGTISGELFF.

The rearrangement links TRBV7-9 to TRBJ2-7; 7 bases are shared with TRBD2. V shed 5 bases, J shed 0 bases, and the junction held 13 bases outside the gene matches. The CDR3 covers 17 residues. Per the germline V gene, CDR1 is SEHNR and CDR2 is FQNEAQ (reference sequence). The DNA of the CDR3 is TGTGCCAGCAGCCCAGCCCCGGGAGGTCCATCCTCCTACGAGCAGTACTTC. It codes for CASSPAPGGPSSYEQYF.

The rearrangement uses TRBV7-3 and TRBJ2-2; possible D gene TRBD2, 5 bases. The CDR3 has 14 residues. Germline loops: CDR1 SGHTA, CDR2 FQGTGA. The V gene lost 3 bases and the J gene lost 4 bases, with 9 bases spanning the gap. The CDR3 bases are TGTGCCAGCAGCTTCGGAGGCGGCACCGGGGAGCTGTTTTTT. It is translated as CASSFGGGTGELFF.

This clone was seen more than once but under ten times. The rearrangement links TRBV10-3 to TRBJ1-1; 8 nucleotides line up with TRBD1. Germline assignment: CDR1 ENHRY and CDR2 SYGVKD. V lost 0 bases and J lost 4; bases outside the gene matches: 10. This CDR3 is built from 17 residues. The CDR3 protein is CAISESRTGKTTTEAFF. The CDR3 nucleotides are TGTGCCATCAGTGAGTCAAGGACAGGGAAGACAACCACTGAAGCTTTCTTT.

This chain joins TRBV11-2 and TRBJ1-2, with a weak D call TRBD1 (5 bases). The CDR3 consists of 15 residues. Trimming took 3 bases from V and 5 from J, leaving 16 bases between them. Looked up from germline, CDR1 is SGHAT and CDR2 is FQNNGV. The CDR3, as DNA: TGTGCCAGCAGCTTTGGTCGGGGGACTGGATATGGCTACACCTTC. It specifies CASSFGRGTGYGYTF.

The J gene is TRBJ2-7, the V gene TRBV20-1; TRBD1 aligns across 7 bases. J gave up 4 bases and V 6 bases, and 18 bases lay outside the gene matches. The CDR3 is made up of 16 amino acids. Germline lookup yields CDR1 DFQATT and CDR2 SNEGSKA (reference sequence). CDR3: CSASLTVGTADYEQYF. CDR3 sequence (DNA): TGCAGTGCCAGTCTAACCGTTGGGACAGCCGATTACGAGCAGTACTTC.

As to this clone: Relative to the germline gene, one junction end is altered; a read error may explain this. V is TRBV27 and J is TRBJ1-1; TRBD1 agrees at 10 bases. The CDR3 spans 13 residues. Germline V gene data show CDR1 as MNHEY and CDR2 as SMNVEV (reference sequence). The CDR3 coding sequence is TGTGCCAGCAGTGGAACCCCAGGACAGGGGGACCTCTTT. Protein sequence: CASSGTPGQGDLF.

This rearrangement joins TRBV1 to TRBJ1-2. TRBV1 is annotated as a pseudogene. The CDR3 is 17 amino acids. In nucleotides, the CDR3 is TGCACCAGCAGCCAAGGGAACGCCGGCGTTACGGGCTATGGCTACACCTTC. Protein product: CTSSQGNAGVTGYGYTF.

The chain employs TRBV11-2 and TRBJ2-1; no clear D. This CDR3 is 12 amino acids long. Germline V CDR1 and CDR2: SGHAT, FQNNGV. V was shortened by 6 bases and J by 8 bases, with 11 bases between the two germline ends. The CDR3 sequence is CASSPGGDEQFF. The CDR3 DNA reads as TGTGCCAGCAGTCCCGGTGGTGATGAGCAGTTCTTC.

This chain joins TRBV7-3 and TRBJ2-3, with unresolved D. Trimming removed 4 bases from V and 2 bases from J, with 7 bases in between. Germline V gene data show CDR1 as SGHTA and CDR2 as FQGTGA. The CDR3 has 13 amino acids. The CDR3 DNA reads TGTGCCAGCAGCTCCCTTCCCACAGATACGCAGTATTTT. Translation gives CASSSLPTDTQYF.